The 13 T cell receptor beta chains below were found in one sample sequenced in a study of Graves' ophthalmopathy and Graves' hyperthyroidism. As the template, RNA transcripts were used to amplify TCR beta CDR3 regions. Investigators did first-round RT-PCR with HTBI primers, then second-round multiplex PCR. TCRdb reanalysed the multiplex PCR reads using MiXCR and keeps one entry per CDR3 protein. Among hundreds of thousands of distinct CDR3 sequences listed, 35% to 50% were seen once. Specimen: peripheral blood. All receptors derive from an adult man with Graves' ophthalmopathy.

This clonotype was seen ten or more times. The chain couples TRBV29-1 to TRBJ1-2, with a possible D match to TRBD1 (5 bases). The CDR3 covers 17 residues. V lost 1 base to trimming and J lost 0 bases, with 18 bases between them. Germline V CDR1 and CDR2: SQVTM, ANQGSEA. CDR3 DNA sequence: TGCAGCGTTGAAGGCAATTCGGGACCGAACTCTAACTATGGCTACACCTTC. Protein sequence: CSVEGNSGPNSNYGYTF. Based on the CDR3 plus reference TRBV29-1 and TRBJ1-2, the full variable domain is SAVISQKPSRDICQRGTSLTIQCQVDSQVTMMFWYRQQPGQSLTLIATANQGSEATYESGFVIDKFPISRPNLTFSTLTVSNMSPEDSSIYLCSVEGNSGPNSNYGYTFGSGTRLTVV.

The J gene is TRBJ2-5, the V gene TRBV4-3, with TRBD2 identical over 10 bases. This CDR3 region has 15 residues. With V trimmed by 1 base and J by 5 bases, 4 bases remained unmatched. Germline V gives CDR1 LGHNA, CDR2 YSLEER. The CDR3 region is CASSQGSGGPETQYF. Here the CDR3 DNA reads TGCGCCAGCAGCCAAGGTAGCGGGGGGCCGGAGACCCAGTACTTC.

In this sample, this clonotype turned up many times. This sequence joins TRBV5-6 and TRBJ1-1; 7 nucleotides line up with TRBD1. The CDR3 loop spans 14 amino acids. V shed 0 bases, J shed 8 bases, and the junction held 7 bases outside the gene matches. The germline V gene encodes CDR1 SGHDT and CDR2 YYEEEE. The CDR3 sequence: CASSLGTGTAEAFF. DNA for the CDR3: TGTGCCAGCAGCTTGGGAACCGGGACAGCAGAAGCTTTCTTT.

The chain is built from TRBV5-6 and TRBJ1-2; 9 bases agree with TRBD1. Germline CDR1 SGHDT, CDR2 YYEEEE. V lost 4 bases and J lost 5; bases outside the gene matches: 6. This CDR3 comprises 14 residues. The CDR3 reads CASSTTGGKYGYTF. The CDR3 DNA reads as TGTGCCAGCAGCACCACAGGGGGCAAATATGGCTACACCTTC.

The chain carries TRBV29-1 and TRBJ1-4; D unclear. The CDR3 has 15 residues. From germline, CDR1 is SQVTM and CDR2 ANQGSEA. V lost 0 bases to trimming and J lost 3 bases, with 11 bases between them. The CDR3 DNA follows: TGCAGCGTTGAAGATGACCGGGAGGCTAATGAAAAACTGTTTTTT. Protein sequence: CSVEDDREANEKLFF. The full variable domain, in which reference TRBV29-1 and TRBJ1-4 provide the parts outside the CDR3, is SAVISQKPSRDICQRGTSLTIQCQVDSQVTMMFWYRQQPGQSLTLIATANQGSEATYESGFVIDKFPISRPNLTFSTLTVSNMSPEDSSIYLCSVEDDREANEKLFFGSGTQLSVL.

There are many counts of this clonotype. The V and J genes are TRBV20-1 and TRBJ2-7; either TRBD1 or TRBD2 may supply D (5 bases each). The CDR3 consists of 12 residues. Trimming removed 3 bases at V and 5 bases at J, with 11 bases between. The germline gives CDR1 DFQATT, CDR2 SNEGSKA (reference sequence). CDR3 sequence reads: CSARGMGDEQYF. CDR3 in DNA: TGCAGTGCTAGGGGAATGGGGGACGAGCAGTACTTC.

The chain has TRBV7-3 and TRBJ2-2, with unresolved D. Between the trimmed V and J ends, which lost 5 bases and 6 bases, there was a span of 19 bases. This CDR3 contains 16 residues. Germline CDR1 SGHTA, CDR2 FQGTGA. In nucleotides, the CDR3 is TGTGCCAGCAGCCAAGATCTGTCAGGCGGATCCGGGGAGCTGTTTTTT. Translated: CASSQDLSGGSGELFF.

The chain combines TRBV7-2 with TRBJ2-7; 8 nucleotides agree with TRBD2. The CDR3 contains 15 residues. CDR1 and CDR2 from the germline V gene are SGHTA and FQGNSA. J lost 3 bases, V lost 8 bases, and 12 bases had no gene match. The CDR3 loop reads CASAAGGGPRYEQYF. CDR3 coding DNA: TGTGCCAGCGCCGCGGGGGGAGGGCCTCGCTACGAGCAGTACTTC. The entire variable domain, with the rest obtained from reference TRBV7-2 and TRBJ2-7, is as follows: GAGVSQSPSNKVTEKGKDVELRCDPISGHTALYWYRQSLGQGLEFLIYFQGNSAPDKSGLPSDRFSAERTGGSVSTLTIQRTQQEDSAVYLCASAAGGGPRYEQYFGPGTRLTVT.

This clonotype was counted between two and nine times. The genes are TRBV10-3 and TRBJ1-2; TRBD1 is a possible D gene (5 bases). CDR3 length: 16 amino acids. Trimming pared 10 bases from V and 0 bases from J, leaving 21 bases between. Germline lookup yields CDR1 ENHRY and CDR2 SYGVKD. CDR3 sequence reads: CASSDSPSKANYGYTF. The CDR3 DNA sequence: TGTGCCAGCAGCGACAGTCCATCTAAAGCTAACTATGGCTACACCTTC.

At least ten counts were recorded for this clonotype. The CDR3: CSARQGDQPQHF. Written as DNA, the CDR3 is TGCAGTGCGCGACAGGGGGATCAGCCCCAGCATTTT. The J gene is TRBJ1-5, the V gene TRBV20-1, with 9 bases matching TRBD1. Looked up from germline, CDR1 is DFQATT and CDR2 is SNEGSKA (reference sequence). This CDR3 comprises 12 residues. J lost 5 bases, V lost 6 bases, and 2 bases had no gene match.

Ten or more counts support this clonotype. The chain combines TRBV2 with TRBJ1-1; D is perhaps TRBD1 (5 bases). The V end was cut by 8 bases, the J end by 0 bases, with 25 bases between. The CDR3 runs to 18 residues. CDR1 is SNHLY, CDR2 FYNNEI, per germline. The CDR3 DNA sequence: TGTGCCAGCCAGGCTCAGGCAGGGCCGAACCGTATGAACACTGAAGCTTTCTTT. It translates to CASQAQAGPNRMNTEAFF.

This rearrangement joins TRBV6-2 or TRBV6-3 to TRBJ2-7; 7 nucleotides agree with TRBD1. Per the germline V gene, CDR1 is MNHEY and CDR2 is SVGEGT. The CDR3 loop spans 15 amino acids. The ends lost 6 bases at V and 2 bases at J; junction bases unmatched: 10. The CDR3 loop reads CASRTLGTETYEQYF. In DNA form, the CDR3 reads TGTGCCAGCAGGACCCTCGGGACAGAGACCTACGAGCAGTACTTC.

This clonotype was recorded at least ten times. The V gene is TRBV20-1, the J gene TRBJ2-7, with D maybe TRBD1 (5 bases). The V gene lost 1 base and the J gene lost 3 bases, with 13 bases spanning the gap. Germline CDR1 is DFQATT and CDR2 is SNEGSKA (reference sequence). The CDR3 sequence is 14 residues long. Written as DNA, the CDR3 is TGCAGTGCTAGAGTCTCGGACAATCTCTACGAGCAGTACTTC. Translated, it gives CSARVSDNLYEQYF.